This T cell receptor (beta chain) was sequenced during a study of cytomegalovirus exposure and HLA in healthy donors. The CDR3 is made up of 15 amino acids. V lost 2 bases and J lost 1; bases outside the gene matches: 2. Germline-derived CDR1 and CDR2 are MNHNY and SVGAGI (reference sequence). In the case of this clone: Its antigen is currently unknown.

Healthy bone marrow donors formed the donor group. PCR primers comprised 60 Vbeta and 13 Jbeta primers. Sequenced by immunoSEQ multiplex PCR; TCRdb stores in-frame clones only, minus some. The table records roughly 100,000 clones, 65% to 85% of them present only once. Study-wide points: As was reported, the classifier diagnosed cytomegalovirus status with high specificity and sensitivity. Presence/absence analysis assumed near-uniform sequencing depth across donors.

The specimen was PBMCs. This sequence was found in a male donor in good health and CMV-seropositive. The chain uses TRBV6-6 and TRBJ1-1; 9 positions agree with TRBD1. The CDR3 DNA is TGTGCCAGCAGTTACCCGGGACAGGGGAACACTGAAGCTTTCTTT. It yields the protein CASSYPGQGNTEAFF.